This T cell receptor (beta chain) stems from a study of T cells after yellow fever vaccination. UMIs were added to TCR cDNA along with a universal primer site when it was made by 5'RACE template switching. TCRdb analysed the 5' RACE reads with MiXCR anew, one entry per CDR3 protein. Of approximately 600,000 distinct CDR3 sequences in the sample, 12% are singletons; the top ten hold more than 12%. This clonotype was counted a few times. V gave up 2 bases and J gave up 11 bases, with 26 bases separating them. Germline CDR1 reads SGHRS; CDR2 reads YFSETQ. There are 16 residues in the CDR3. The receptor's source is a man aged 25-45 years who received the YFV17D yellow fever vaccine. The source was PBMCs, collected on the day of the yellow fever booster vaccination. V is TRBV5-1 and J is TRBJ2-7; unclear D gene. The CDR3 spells CASSLGSSLPTEVEYF. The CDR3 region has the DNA TGCGCCAGCAGCTTAGGCTCTTCACTACCTACCGAGGTGGAGTACTTC.